This passage covers 9 T cell receptor beta chains from one sample sequenced in a study of regulatory T cells in long-lasting Graves disease. CDR3-region Arm-PCR and iRepertoire HTBI primers produced the TCR beta libraries. Via MiXCR, TCRdb re-called the multiplex PCR reads, giving one row per CDR3 protein. The sample lists 310,000 or so distinct CDR3 sequences; around 20% were seen once. Documented time point: persistent/refractory GD, antithyroid drugs over 5 years with positive TRAb. PBMC RNA was the source of the TCR library. The sample here was peripheral blood mononuclear cells (PBMCs), taken when the disease was refractory, from a patient treated with antithyroid drugs. All receptors come from a female donor with Graves disease.

This clonotype was seen at least ten times. The chain combines TRBV11-2 with TRBJ2-5; 7 bases agree with TRBD2. V lost 5 bases to trimming and J lost 1 base; unmatched junction nucleotides: 13. The CDR3 contains 17 residues. CDR1 and CDR2 (germline): SGHAT, FQNNGV. The CDR3 here is CASSRQGLAVLQETQYF. The CDR3 DNA reads as TGTGCCAGCAGCCGGCAGGGCCTAGCGGTACTCCAAGAGACCCAGTACTTC. Together with reference TRBV11-2 and TRBJ2-5, the CDR3 gives the full variable domain: EAGVAQSPRYKIIEKRQSVAFWCNPISGHATLYWYQQILGQGPKLLIQFQNNGVVDDSQLPKDRFSAERLKGVDSTLKIQPAKLEDSAVYLCASSRQGLAVLQETQYFGPGTRLLVL.

Turning to this clonotype: A read error may be the cause here, since a much bigger clone is one base away. The CDR3 carries no conserved terminal phenylalanine or tryptophan, so it likely arises from a read error. The genes are TRBV6-2 or TRBV6-3 and TRBJ2-7; D possibly corresponds to TRBD2 (7 bases). Deletions cut 2 bases from V and 5 bases from J, with 16 bases between. Germline CDR1 MNHEY, CDR2 SVGEGT. This CDR3 comprises 15 residues. CDR3 nucleotides: TGTGCCAGCAGTTACACGGAGGGGGGGCTGGACGAGCAGTACCTC. Residues: CASSYTEGGLDEQYL.

Points on this clonotype: This sequence may be a read error, since a much larger clone differs from it by one base. The CDR3 carries no conserved terminal phenylalanine or tryptophan, so it likely arises from a read error. The chain joins TRBV6-1 to TRBJ1-5; D not certain. The germline CDR1 and CDR2 sequences are MNHNS and SASEGT. The CDR3 sequence is 15 residues long. V gave up 5 bases and J gave up 1 base, with 12 bases separating them. The CDR3 loop reads CASSPLGRSNQPQHS. CDR3 DNA sequence: TGTGCCAGCAGTCCCCTCGGGAGGAGCAATCAGCCCCAGCATTCT.

This clonotype has at least ten counts. The chain joins TRBV30 to TRBJ1-5; D is unclear. Trimming shortened V by 4 bases and J by 10 bases, and 17 bases separated the two germline ends. The CDR3 extends over 13 amino acids. CDR1 GTSNPN and CDR2 SVGIG come from the germline V gene (reference sequence). The CDR3 protein is CAWNGRSKGPQHF. CDR3 DNA: TGTGCCTGGAATGGCAGGTCTAAGGGACCCCAGCATTTT.

The gene calls are TRBV7-9 and TRBJ2-2; D uncertain. The CDR3 runs 14 residues. Per the germline V gene, CDR1 is SEHNR and CDR2 is FQNEAQ (reference sequence). Trimming removed 5 bases at V and 0 bases at J, with 7 bases between. Written as DNA, the CDR3 is TGTGCCAGCAGCCCGAATACGAACACCGGGGAGCTGTTTTTT. Residues: CASSPNTNTGELFF.

In this sample, this clonotype turned up a few times. Given a much more abundant clone one base away, this may be a read error. The chain is built from TRBV6-1 and TRBJ1-2, with D possibly TRBD1 on 6 matching bases. Per the germline V gene, CDR1 is MNHNS and CDR2 is SASEGT. The CDR3 sequence is 14 residues long. Here the CDR3 reads CAGSVAGAPHGYTF. CDR3 nucleotides: TGTGCCGGCAGTGTCGCGGGGGCACCGCATGGCTACACCTTC.

This clonotype occurred many times. The CDR3 loop reads CALGWGYTEAFF. Written as DNA, the CDR3 is TGTGCCTTAGGTTGGGGGTACACTGAAGCTTTCTTT. The chain is built from TRBV2 and TRBJ1-1, with D possibly matching TRBD1 (5 bases). The CDR3 has 12 residues. Looked up from germline, CDR1 is SNHLY and CDR2 is FYNNEI. V lost 11 bases and J lost 3, with 13 bases in between.

This clonotype was detected a few times. The chain is built from TRBV6-5 and TRBJ2-7; 9 bases match TRBD1. CDR3 size: 16 residues. The germline CDR1 and CDR2 sequences are MNHEY and SVGAGI. Unmatched junction bases numbered 10, after V lost 0 bases and J lost 7 bases. CDR3 bases: TGTGCCAGCAGTTACTCGCGTGGACAGGGGTCCTGGGAGCAGTACTTC. Translating it yields CASSYSRGQGSWEQYF.

This clonotype was seen repeatedly, ten times or more. The chain combines TRBV7-3 with TRBJ2-7; TRBD1 aligns across 7 bases. V gave up 6 bases and J gave up 3 bases; unmatched junction bases: 11. The CDR3 extends over 15 amino acids. Per the germline V gene, CDR1 is SGHTA and CDR2 is FQGTGA. CDR3 residues: CASRPRDRMIYEQYF. For the CDR3, the DNA is TGTGCCAGCAGGCCCCGGGACAGAATGATCTACGAGCAGTACTTC.